This T cell receptor (beta chain) was captured in a study of response to subunit inactivated influenza vaccine. Germline CDR1 and CDR2: LGHNA and YNFKEQ. Between the trimmed V and J ends, which lost 3 bases and 7 bases, there was a span of 7 bases. This CDR3 region has 12 residues. From the RT-PCR reads, TCRdb called clonotypes with MiXCR, one entry per CDR3 protein. In the table there are hundreds of thousands of distinct CDR3 sequences, about 10% of which are singletons. The receptor was derived from a man aged 50 to 60 who received an inactivated influenza vaccine. The sequencing here drew on PBMCs from blood, taken on the day of vaccination. The rearrangement links TRBV4-2 to TRBJ2-1, with unresolved D. The CDR3 coding sequence is TGTGCCAGCAGCCAGTTTCAAAATGAGCAGTTCTTC. This sequence encodes CASSQFQNEQFF.